Below are 22 T cell receptor beta chains sequenced from a single sample in a study of shared clonotypes between healthy human individuals. Profiling relied on immunoSEQ multiplex PCR, and the TCRdb table lists in-frame clones only, not all of them. The repertoire holds some 2,500,000 clones, with more than 85% as singletons. Sequences were obtained from naive CD4+ T cells from PBMCs. This sample's subset: CD45RA+ positively selected. The receptors originated from a man between 18 and 35 years old in good health. Some clones in this sample may be carry-over from other donors' samples.

This clone was seen only a few times. This sequence joins TRBV5-1 and TRBJ1-5; D uncertain. V was trimmed by 4 bases and J by 5 bases, leaving 10 bases between them. The germline CDR1 and CDR2 sequences are SGHRS and YFSETQ. CDR3 length: 13 residues. In DNA form, the CDR3 reads TGCGCCAGCAGCATCGGTCCAGATCAGCCCCAGCATTTT. Encoded protein: CASSIGPDQPQHF. The entire variable domain, with the rest obtained from reference TRBV5-1 and TRBJ1-5, is as follows: KAGVTQTPRYLIKTRGQQVTLSCSPISGHRSVSWYQQTPGQGLQFLFEYFSETQRNKGNFPGRFSGRQFSNSRSEMNVSTLELGDSALYLCASSIGPDQPQHFGDGTRLSIL.

V is TRBV10-3 and J is TRBJ2-7, with 10 bases identical to TRBD2. The CDR3 runs to 18 residues. V shed 4 bases, J shed 0 bases, and the junction held 12 bases outside the gene matches. CDR1 ENHRY and CDR2 SYGVKD come from the germline V gene. The CDR3 sequence: CAISVGLAGVGSSYEQYF. CDR3 in DNA: TGTGCCATCAGTGTAGGCCTAGCGGGAGTGGGGAGCTCCTACGAGCAGTACTTC.

A word on this clone: Other DNA variants within this sample encode the same CDR3. This chain uses TRBV18 with TRBJ2-5, with D unclear. Germline V gene lookup returns CDR1 KGHSH and CDR2 LQKENI. This CDR3 has 13 residues. V dropped 3 bases and J dropped 0 bases, with 5 bases sitting between them. In nucleotides, the CDR3 is TGTGCCAGCTCACCCCCGTACCAAGAGACCCAGTACTTC. This sequence encodes CASSPPYQETQYF. Drawing the rest from reference TRBV18 and TRBJ2-5, the complete variable domain is NAGVMQNPRHLVRRRGQEARLRCSPMKGHSHVYWYRQLPEEGLKFMVYLQKENIIDESGMPKERFSAEFPKEGPSILRIQQVVRGDSAAYFCASSPPYQETQYFGPGTRLLVL.

This sequence joins TRBV2 and TRBJ2-5; D may be TRBD1 (5 bases). This CDR3 contains 13 residues. V lost 2 bases, J lost 5 bases, and 9 bases lay in between. Germline values: CDR1 SNHLY, CDR2 FYNNEI. CDR3 amino acids: CASSEYRIETQYF. In nucleotides, the CDR3 is TGTGCCAGCAGTGAATACAGGATTGAGACCCAGTACTTC. The full variable domain, its missing parts supplied by reference TRBV2 and TRBJ2-5, is EPEVTQTPSHQVTQMGQEVILRCVPISNHLYFYWYRQILGQKVEFLVSFYNNEISEKSEIFDDQFSVERPDGSNFTLKIRSTKLEDSAMYFCASSEYRIETQYFGPGTRLLVL.

About this clone itself: The identical CDR3 is also encoded by other nucleotide sequences in the sample. This chain connects TRBV5-8 to TRBJ2-7, with D hard to call. V dropped 4 bases and J dropped 3 bases, with 11 bases sitting between them. Germline CDR1 is SGHTS and CDR2 is YDEGEE. The CDR3 is 13 residues long. DNA for the CDR3: TGTGCCAGCAGCCCGCGGACGGTCTACGAGCAGTACTTC. Protein: CASSPRTVYEQYF.

The CDR3: CASSGQGVMGAFF. As DNA, the CDR3 is TGTGCCAGCAGTGGACAGGGGGTAATGGGAGCTTTCTTT. V gene TRBV25-1 combines with J gene TRBJ1-1; TRBD1 agrees at 9 bases. V was clipped by 4 bases and J by 10 bases; unmatched bases: 7. The CDR3 runs to 13 residues. Germline V CDR1 and CDR2: MGHDK, SYGVNS.

The CDR3 region has the DNA TGCGCCAGCAGCCCCCTAGGACAGGGAGGCTACGAGCAGTACTTC. Encoded protein: CASSPLGQGGYEQYF. The V and J genes are TRBV5-1 and TRBJ2-7; 8 bases are a match to TRBD1. With 4 bases clipped from V and 3 bases from J, the junction kept 9 bases outside the gene matches. The CDR3 length is 15 residues. CDR1 and CDR2 (germline): SGHRS, YFSETQ.

This CDR3 reads CASSPWGSSYNEQFF. CDR3 nucleotides: TGCGCCAGCAGCCCCTGGGGGAGCTCCTACAATGAGCAGTTCTTC. The chain recombines TRBV5-1 with TRBJ2-1; D might be TRBD1 or TRBD2, each matching 5 bases. Per germline, CDR1 SGHRS and CDR2 YFSETQ. Deletions cut 4 bases from V and 0 bases from J, with 11 bases between. CDR3 size: 15 residues.

V is TRBV9 and J is TRBJ1-1; 11 nucleotides align to TRBD1. Losses at the gene ends were 4 bases for V and 8 bases for J; bases not matched to a gene: 13. Germline V lookup: CDR1 SGDLS, CDR2 YYNGEE. This CDR3 has 16 amino acids. The CDR3 DNA reads as TGTGCCAGCAGCCCATACGGACAGGGGGCGAATTTGGAAGCTTTCTTT. Translating gives CASSPYGQGANLEAFF. The full variable domain, its missing parts supplied by reference TRBV9 and TRBJ1-1, is DSGVTQTPKHLITATGQRVTLRCSPRSGDLSVYWYQQSLDQGLQFLIQYYNGEERAKGNILERFSAQQFPDLHSELNLSSLELGDSALYFCASSPYGQGANLEAFFGQGTRLTVV.

This chain joins TRBV7-9 and TRBJ2-1; perhaps D is TRBD1 or TRBD2 (6 bases each). Looked up from germline, CDR1 is SEHNR and CDR2 is FQNEAQ (reference sequence). This CDR3 spans 15 amino acids. V lost 5 bases to trimming and J lost 4 bases, with 15 bases between them. CDR3 protein: CASSRGRGTYNEQFF. Written as DNA, the CDR3 is TGTGCCAGCAGCCGGGGGCGGGGTACTTACAATGAGCAGTTCTTC.

This chain uses TRBV28 with TRBJ1-1; the D is unclear. Germline values: CDR1 MDHEN, CDR2 SYDVKM. The CDR3 contains 12 residues. Between the trimmed V and J ends, which lost 7 bases and 4 bases, there was a span of 10 bases. The CDR3 sequence: CASISQTTEAFF. The CDR3 region has the DNA TGTGCCAGCATTTCACAGACCACTGAAGCTTTCTTT.

The V and J genes are TRBV2 and TRBJ2-5; tentatively, D is TRBD1 or TRBD2 (5 bases each). Germline CDR1 and CDR2: SNHLY and FYNNEI. The CDR3 has 14 residues. Deletions cut 5 bases from V and 1 base from J, with 11 bases between. CDR3: CASSYAGTQETQYF. Written as DNA, the CDR3 is TGTGCCAGCAGTTACGCCGGGACCCAAGAGACCCAGTACTTC.

The chain couples TRBV4-2 to TRBJ2-1; 9 bases agree with TRBD1. Germline CDR1 and CDR2: LGHNA and YNFKEQ. With V trimmed by 1 base and J by 2 bases, 3 bases remained unmatched. The CDR3 spans 16 residues. The CDR3 loop reads CASSQVGTGPYNEQFF. CDR3 DNA sequence: TGTGCCAGCAGCCAAGTGGGGACAGGGCCCTACAATGAGCAGTTCTTC.

The chain couples TRBV6-6 to TRBJ2-1; maybe TRBD1 (6 bases). The CDR3 spans 16 residues. V lost 2 bases to trimming and J lost 0 bases, with 11 bases between them. The germline V gene encodes CDR1 MNHNY and CDR2 SVGAGI (reference sequence). The CDR3 DNA sequence: TGTGCCAGCAGTTACGGGGGCGGTAGCTCCTACAATGAGCAGTTCTTC. It encodes CASSYGGGSSYNEQFF.

The chain couples TRBV11-3 to TRBJ2-3; D call uncertain. The CDR3 extends over 15 amino acids. Trimming removed 5 bases from V and 3 bases from J, with 15 bases in between. CDR1 and CDR2 from the germline V gene are SGHNT and YENEEA. The CDR3 is CASSPRAARTDTQYF. DNA of the CDR3: TGTGCCAGCAGCCCCCGGGCCGCCAGGACAGATACGCAGTATTTT.

The rearrangement links TRBV4-2 to TRBJ1-5; 7 nucleotides align to TRBD1. Germline V gene lookup returns CDR1 LGHNA and CDR2 YNFKEQ. The CDR3 is made up of 19 amino acids. V trimming: 0 bases; J trimming: 0 bases; junction bases outside the gene matches: 11. The CDR3 region is CASSQDSGRGYTSNQPQHF. CDR3 DNA: TGTGCCAGCAGCCAAGATAGCGGCAGGGGGTATACTAGCAATCAGCCCCAGCATTTT.

The chain uses TRBV28 and TRBJ2-3, with D possibly TRBD2 on 6 matching bases. This CDR3 contains 18 residues. Per germline, CDR1 MDHEN and CDR2 SYDVKM. Trimming cost V 2 bases and J 0 bases, with 18 bases left between them. CDR3 nucleotide sequence: TGTGCCAGCAGTTTAAAACGATGGCGGGGTACTAGCACAGATACGCAGTATTTT. It yields the protein CASSLKRWRGTSTDTQYF.

The chain joins TRBV7-2 to TRBJ2-1; TRBD1 might be the D (6 bases). CDR1 and CDR2 from the germline V gene are SGHTA and FQGNSA. V lost 5 bases and J lost 10, with 15 bases in between. This CDR3 has 13 residues. The CDR3 DNA reads as TGTGCCAGCAGCATCCGACAGGATCAAGAGCAGTTCTTC. Its protein product is CASSIRQDQEQFF.

This clone appeared once. V is TRBV5-4 and J is TRBJ1-3; 9 bases align to TRBD1. The junction had 7 bases not matched to a gene; V was cut back by 3 bases and J by 3 bases. The CDR3 extends over 16 amino acids. The germline CDR1 and CDR2 sequences are SGHNT and YYREEE (reference sequence). CDR3 bases: TGTGCCAGCAGCTCTTACGGGACAGGGTTTGGAAACACCATATATTTT. Encoded protein: CASSSYGTGFGNTIYF.

V usage is TRBV18 and J usage is TRBJ2-7; 12 bases fit TRBD2. The V segment lost 3 bases and the J segment 6 bases; nucleotides outside the gene matches: 9. This CDR3 spans 16 amino acids. Germline loops: CDR1 KGHSH, CDR2 LQKENI. The chain's CDR3 is CASSPMTSGSGGEQYF. DNA for the CDR3: TGTGCCAGCTCACCCATGACTAGCGGGAGCGGGGGCGAGCAGTACTTC.

V gene TRBV5-5 combines with J gene TRBJ1-2; D possibly corresponds to TRBD1 (6 bases). Trimming took 9 bases from V and 7 from J, leaving 22 bases between them. In germline, CDR1 is SGHKS, CDR2 YYEKEE (reference sequence). CDR3 length equals 14 residues. CDR3 loop: CATSPLRTDFGYTF. The CDR3 bases are TGTGCCACCTCACCCCTGCGGACAGACTTTGGCTACACCTTC.

The chain is built from TRBV5-6 and TRBJ2-3; no firm D call. Deletions cut 2 bases from V and 2 bases from J, with 9 bases between. The germline V gene encodes CDR1 SGHDT and CDR2 YYEEEE. The CDR3 runs 14 residues. CDR3 region: CASSFTANTDTQYF. As DNA, the CDR3 is TGTGCCAGCAGCTTTACCGCGAACACAGATACGCAGTATTTT.